The 27 T cell receptor beta chains given below trace back to one sample, sequenced in a study of T cell responses to AZD1222 COVID-19 vaccine. The data were produced by immunoSEQ multiplex PCR, yet TCRdb's version contains in-frame clones alone and is incomplete. The sample has some 130,000 clones; approximately 87% are singletons. Material: peripheral blood, obtained on day 0 of AZD1222 vaccination. These receptor sequences come from an adult in good health.

The chain employs TRBV6-5 and TRBJ1-1; 7 bases match TRBD1. The trim removed 7 bases at V and 0 bases at J, leaving 2 bases unmatched. CDR1 and CDR2 from the germline V gene are MNHEY and SVGAGI. The CDR3 runs to 13 residues. CDR3 DNA: TGTGCCAGCAACAGGGGTTTGAACACTGAAGCTTTCTTT. Protein sequence: CASNRGLNTEAFF.

This clone showed up just a few times. This chain joins TRBV7-2 and TRBJ2-4; 7 nucleotides match TRBD2. The CDR3 length is 15 residues. Germline CDR1 reads SGHTA; CDR2 reads FQGNSA. The ends lost 3 bases at V and 6 bases at J; junction bases unmatched: 8. Here the CDR3 DNA reads TGTGCCAGCAGCTTGCCCGGGGGGACGAGAAACATTCAGTACTTC. The encoded protein is CASSLPGGTRNIQYF.

This rearrangement joins TRBV27 to TRBJ2-7; 9 bases align to TRBD1. The V gene end was trimmed by 6 bases and the J gene end by 4 bases; junction bases not matched to a gene: 10. The CDR3 contains 15 residues. The germline V gene has CDR1 MNHEY and CDR2 SMNVEV (reference sequence). This CDR3 is CASSAQGASGYEQYF. As DNA, the CDR3 is TGTGCCAGCAGCGCACAGGGGGCTAGTGGGTACGAGCAGTACTTC.

The chain carries TRBV6-5 and TRBJ1-2; tentative D call: TRBD1 (5 bases). Germline lookup yields CDR1 MNHEY and CDR2 SVGAGI. The CDR3 has 14 residues. V was cut by 1 base and J by 3 bases, with 9 bases left in between. CDR3 sequence: CASSYYDSDYGYTF. For the CDR3, the DNA is TGTGCCAGCAGTTACTATGACAGCGACTATGGCTACACCTTC.

The gene calls are TRBV7-8 and TRBJ1-3, with D possibly TRBD1 on 6 matching bases. Trimming took 3 bases from V and 0 from J, leaving 9 bases between them. The CDR3 is made up of 15 amino acids. CDR1 and CDR2 (germline): SGHVS, FQNEAQ. CDR3 in DNA: TGTGCCAGCAGCTTCCAGGGGCTCTCTGGAAACACCATATATTTT. This gives the protein CASSFQGLSGNTIYF.

V is TRBV5-8 and J is TRBJ2-2, with TRBD2 as a possible D gene (5 bases). Germline CDR1 and CDR2: SGHTS and YDEGEE. The ends were cut back, 4 bases at V and 0 bases at J, with 10 bases in the middle. The CDR3 sequence is 15 residues long. The DNA for the CDR3 is TGTGCCAGCAGCCCTCCCGGGACGAACACCGGGGAGCTGTTTTTT. It codes for CASSPPGTNTGELFF. The whole variable domain, filled in from reference TRBV5-8 and TRBJ2-2, reads EAGVTQSPTHLIKTRGQQATLRCSPISGHTSVYWYQQALGLGLQFLLWYDEGEERNRGNFPPRFSGRQFPNYSSELNVNALELEDSALYLCASSPPGTNTGELFFGEGSRLTVL.

The chain carries TRBV3-1 (or the pseudogene TRBV3-2) and TRBJ2-5; no clear D. This CDR3 spans 12 amino acids. CDR1 and CDR2 from the germline V gene are LGHDT and YNNKEL (reference sequence). Trimming took 3 bases from V and 4 from J, leaving 6 bases between them. This CDR3 reads CASSQSTETQYF. The CDR3 DNA reads as TGTGCCAGCAGCCAGTCGACAGAGACCCAGTACTTC.

This clone occurred a few times. The chain employs TRBV14 and TRBJ2-7; possible D gene TRBD1, 5 bases. Trimming shortened V by 0 bases and J by 5 bases, and 17 bases separated the two germline ends. Per the germline V gene, CDR1 is SGHDN and CDR2 is FVKESK. This CDR3 comprises 16 residues. The DNA for the CDR3 is TGTGCCAGCAGCCAAGAAGACAGCTGTTTAAAGGACGAGCAGTACTTC. Its protein product is CASSQEDSCLKDEQYF.

This chain uses TRBV2 with TRBJ1-2; no firm D call. Trimming cost V 6 bases and J 4 bases, with 9 bases left between them. The germline V gene encodes CDR1 SNHLY and CDR2 FYNNEI. CDR3 size: 12 residues. CDR3 DNA sequence: TGTGCCAGCAGACGCTTCTTCTATGGCTACACCTTC. Translation: CASRRFFYGYTF.

The chain has TRBV5-1 and TRBJ1-1; D is unresolved. Germline lookup yields CDR1 SGHRS and CDR2 YFSETQ. This CDR3 is 14 amino acids long. Trimming stripped 1 base from V and 1 base from J, with 8 bases between. The CDR3 is CASSLNSANTEAFF. The CDR3 region has the DNA TGCGCCAGCAGCTTGAATTCCGCGAACACTGAAGCTTTCTTT.

CDR3 sequence reads: CASSSGTSGVGEQYF. The CDR3 nucleotides read TGTGCCAGTAGTAGCGGGACTAGCGGGGTCGGTGAGCAGTACTTC. The rearrangement joins TRBV19 to TRBJ2-7; 13 nucleotides match TRBD2. Looked up from germline, CDR1 is LNHDA and CDR2 is SQIVND (reference sequence). The CDR3 covers 15 residues. The V segment lost 4 bases and the J segment 7 bases; nucleotides outside the gene matches: 7.

The rearrangement joins TRBV11-2 to TRBJ1-4; D unclear. The CDR3 extends over 14 amino acids. Germline lookup yields CDR1 SGHAT and CDR2 FQNNGV. V was clipped by 6 bases and J by 8 bases, with 16 bases between them. CDR3 sequence: CASRPPWGGEKLFF. The CDR3 bases are TGTGCCAGCAGGCCCCCATGGGGTGGGGAAAAACTGTTTTTT.

This chain links TRBV7-2 with TRBJ1-3, with D uncertain. V was cut by 1 base and J by 9 bases, with 13 bases left in between. The germline V gene has CDR1 SGHTA and CDR2 FQGNSA. The CDR3 runs to 14 residues. CDR3 sequence: CASSLDYESGTIYF. CDR3 nucleotides: TGTGCCAGCAGCTTAGATTACGAGTCGGGCACCATATATTTT.

This chain uses TRBV5-4 with TRBJ1-2; D is perhaps TRBD1 (5 bases). This CDR3 region has 13 residues. V lost 4 bases and J 4 bases, leaving 11 bases between the germline ends. Germline V gene data show CDR1 as SGHNT and CDR2 as YYREEE (reference sequence). CDR3 loop: CASSVTETYGYTF. The CDR3 DNA follows: TGTGCCAGCAGCGTGACAGAGACCTATGGCTACACCTTC.

This clone was detected only a few times. V is TRBV6-2 or TRBV6-3 and J is TRBJ2-7; 8 nucleotides line up with TRBD2. The CDR3 extends over 18 amino acids. Germline assignment: CDR1 MNHEY and CDR2 SVGEGT. V lost 0 bases, J lost 6 bases, and 16 bases stayed unmatched. The CDR3 region is CASSYSFPGHQSGGEQYF. As DNA, the CDR3 is TGTGCCAGCAGTTACTCGTTTCCGGGACACCAAAGCGGGGGCGAGCAGTACTTC.

The V call is TRBV7-2, the J call TRBJ1-4; a weak D match, TRBD1 (6 bases). V lost 3 bases and J lost 5, with 10 bases in between. Germline CDR1 and CDR2: SGHTA and FQGNSA. The CDR3 totals 14 residues. CDR3 amino acids: CASSLRQGNEKLFF. In DNA, the CDR3 is TGTGCCAGCAGCTTGCGTCAGGGGAATGAAAAACTGTTTTTT.

V gene TRBV3-1 (or the pseudogene TRBV3-2) combines with J gene TRBJ2-1; 9 bases line up with TRBD2. V shed 4 bases and J 4 bases; nucleotides not matched to a gene: 8. The CDR3 extends over 16 amino acids. The germline V gene encodes CDR1 LGHDT and CDR2 YNNKEL (reference sequence). In DNA form, the CDR3 reads TGTGCCAGCAGCCCTTTTGTGACTAGCGGTTACAATGAGCAGTTCTTC. Its translation: CASSPFVTSGYNEQFF.

In nucleotides, the CDR3 is TGTGCCAGCAGCCAAGATCATGAGGGGTGTTATGGCTACACCTTC. Translation gives CASSQDHEGCYGYTF. The chain couples TRBV3-1 (or the pseudogene TRBV3-2) to TRBJ1-2; D perhaps matches TRBD1 (5 bases). The V end was cut by 0 bases, the J end by 5 bases, with 13 bases between. This CDR3 comprises 15 residues. Germline values: CDR1 LGHDT, CDR2 YNNKEL (reference sequence).

A single count supports this clone. The chain recombines TRBV12-5 with TRBJ2-5, with TRBD1 matching over 7 bases. CDR3 size: 13 residues. Germline values: CDR1 LGHNT, CDR2 FRNRAP. Trimming took 2 bases from V and 7 from J; bases not matched to a gene: 4. The CDR3 spells CASGLFEGATQYF. CDR3 DNA: TGTGCTAGTGGTTTGTTCGAGGGGGCGACCCAGTACTTC.

The genes are TRBV6-5 and TRBJ1-4; no clear D gene. The CDR3 is 12 residues long. The V end lost 6 bases, the J end lost 10 bases, and 12 bases lay between the germline ends. Germline V lookup: CDR1 MNHEY, CDR2 SVGAGI. CDR3 nucleotides: TGTGCCAGCAGCCCGGCGGTAAGAAAACTGTTTTTT. Translating it yields CASSPAVRKLFF.

In DNA, the CDR3 is TGTGCCAGTAGTATAGAGGGGACAGTCCTCTATGGCTACACCTTC. Residues: CASSIEGTVLYGYTF. The V call is TRBV19, the J call TRBJ1-2; 7 bases are shared with TRBD1. Losses at the gene ends were 0 bases for V and 4 bases for J; bases not matched to a gene: 5. There are 15 residues in the CDR3. Germline V gives CDR1 LNHDA, CDR2 SQIVND (reference sequence).

V is TRBV27 and J is TRBJ2-5; unclear D gene. Germline values: CDR1 MNHEY, CDR2 SMNVEV (reference sequence). Trimming took off 1 base at V and 4 bases at J, with 10 bases between the two ends. This CDR3 comprises 14 residues. Here the CDR3 reads CASSLWGLRETQYF. CDR3 DNA: TGTGCCAGCAGTTTATGGGGTTTGAGAGAGACCCAGTACTTC.

V usage is TRBV27 and J usage is TRBJ1-5; 8 bases are a match to TRBD1. The CDR3 is 16 residues long. Losses at the gene ends were 5 bases for V and 2 bases for J; bases not matched to a gene: 8. CDR1 is MNHEY and CDR2 is SMNVEV in the germline V gene (reference sequence). CDR3 region: CASSLLRGQGNQPQHF. CDR3 nucleotide sequence: TGTGCCAGCAGTCTCCTCCGGGGACAGGGCAATCAGCCCCAGCATTTT.

The CDR3 DNA is TGTGCCAGCAGCTACCTCAGGGGGGAGACCCAGTACTTC. This codes for CASSYLRGETQYF. V is TRBV3-1 (or the pseudogene TRBV3-2) and J is TRBJ2-5; 7 nucleotides line up with TRBD1. Germline CDR1 reads LGHDT; CDR2 reads YNNKEL (reference sequence). J lost 5 bases, V lost 5 bases, and 5 bases had no gene match. CDR3 length: 13 residues.

The CDR3 DNA is TGCGCCAGCAGTCCCTACAAGCAGTCCTATGGCTACACCTTC. This encodes CASSPYKQSYGYTF. The V call is TRBV23-1, the J call TRBJ1-2, with D hard to call. TRBV23-1 falls under the ORF class, with uncertain function. The CDR3 is 14 residues long. Trimming pared 4 bases from V and 4 bases from J, leaving 13 bases between.

The chain employs TRBV29-1 and TRBJ2-5; D is unresolved. CDR1 is SQVTM, CDR2 ANQGSEA, per germline. This CDR3 is 12 amino acids long. V lost 7 bases, J lost 3 bases, and 12 bases lay in between. This CDR3 is CSELHTKETQYF. The DNA for the CDR3 is TGCAGCGAGCTTCACACCAAAGAGACCCAGTACTTC.

This clone was picked up one time. The chain links TRBV5-1 to TRBJ1-1; possible D gene TRBD1, 5 bases. Germline V gives CDR1 SGHRS, CDR2 YFSETQ. The CDR3 is 14 residues long. Trimming cost V 0 bases and J 1 base, with 7 bases left between them. The CDR3: CASSLERGNTEAFF. CDR3 DNA: TGCGCCAGCAGCTTGGAAAGGGGGAACACTGAAGCTTTCTTT. The whole variable domain, remainder taken from reference TRBV5-1 and TRBJ1-1, is KAGVTQTPRYLIKTRGQQVTLSCSPISGHRSVSWYQQTPGQGLQFLFEYFSETQRNKGNFPGRFSGRQFSNSRSEMNVSTLELGDSALYLCASSLERGNTEAFFGQGTRLTVV.